These 23 T cell receptor beta chains were all obtained from the same sample, sequenced in a study of T-cell memory formation after mild COVID-19. MiXCR, applied by TCRdb to the 5' RACE reads, yields one record per CDR3 protein. The data hold 250,000 to 350,000 distinct CDR3 sequences, with just under 20% observed a single time. Material: PBMCs or a T cell subset sorted from them (not recorded which). All receptors come from a man younger than 35 who had mild COVID-19 (a few samples of this study predate the infection). Cell type and time point are not known.

This clonotype came up a few times. The rearrangement links TRBV5-1 to TRBJ1-6; D gene ambiguous. V dropped 1 base and J dropped 7 bases, with 12 bases sitting between them. The germline gives CDR1 SGHRS, CDR2 YFSETQ. The CDR3 runs to 15 residues. This CDR3 is CASSLIDVQNSPLHF. The CDR3, as DNA: TGCGCCAGCAGCTTGATCGACGTTCAGAATTCACCCCTCCACTTT.

In its sample, this clonotype was seen a few times. The CDR3 loop is CAISDKGAGADTQYF. As DNA, the CDR3 is TGTGCCATCAGTGATAAGGGGGCGGGCGCAGATACGCAGTATTTT. The chain uses TRBV10-3 and TRBJ2-3; 7 bases align to TRBD1. The trim removed 3 bases at V and 4 bases at J, leaving 7 bases unmatched. The CDR3 has 15 amino acids. CDR1 ENHRY and CDR2 SYGVKD come from the germline V gene.

The genes are TRBV5-1 and TRBJ1-2, with D unresolved. The CDR3 extends over 13 amino acids. Trimming stripped 0 bases from V and 6 bases from J, with 9 bases between. Germline lookup yields CDR1 SGHRS and CDR2 YFSETQ. The CDR3 here is CASSLDEPNGYTF. For the CDR3, the DNA is TGCGCCAGCAGCTTGGACGAACCAAATGGCTACACCTTC.

This clonotype appeared a few times. V usage is TRBV4-2 and J usage is TRBJ2-3; tentatively, D is TRBD2 (6 bases). The V end lost 0 bases, the J end lost 0 bases, and 10 bases lay between the germline ends. CDR3 length: 16 residues. Germline lookup yields CDR1 LGHNA and CDR2 YNFKEQ. CDR3: CASSQDVAGSTDTQYF. CDR3 DNA sequence: TGTGCCAGCAGCCAAGATGTCGCGGGGAGCACAGATACGCAGTATTTT.

The chain joins TRBV6-1 to TRBJ2-6; D not certain. Trimming shortened V by 6 bases and J by 2 bases, and 5 bases separated the two germline ends. The CDR3 sequence is 13 residues long. CDR1 is MNHNS, CDR2 SASEGT, per germline. This chain's CDR3 is CASRVAGANVLTF. The DNA for the CDR3 is TGTGCCAGCAGGGTGGCTGGGGCCAACGTCCTGACTTTC.

This clonotype was observed a handful of times. The genes are TRBV7-9 and TRBJ1-5; no firm D call. Trimming removed 7 bases at V and 2 bases at J, with 15 bases between. CDR3 size: 15 residues. The germline V gene has CDR1 SEHNR and CDR2 FQNEAQ (reference sequence). The DNA for the CDR3 is TGTGCCAGCACCCCGCTGGGGATCGGCAATCAGCCCCAGCATTTT. It translates to CASTPLGIGNQPQHF.

This clonotype was picked up a small number of times. This chain connects TRBV5-1 to TRBJ2-1; a weak D match, TRBD2 (5 bases). V lost 4 bases, J lost 15 bases, and 20 bases lay in between. Looked up from germline, CDR1 is SGHRS and CDR2 is YFSETQ. CDR3 length: 13 amino acids. The chain's CDR3 is CASSLAVDSSLFF. The CDR3 DNA reads as TGCGCCAGCAGCCTGGCAGTGGACTCTTCCCTGTTCTTC. The whole variable domain, remainder taken from reference TRBV5-1 and TRBJ2-1, is KAGVTQTPRYLIKTRGQQVTLSCSPISGHRSVSWYQQTPGQGLQFLFEYFSETQRNKGNFPGRFSGRQFSNSRSEMNVSTLELGDSALYLCASSLAVDSSLFFGPGTRLTVL.

The table lists this clonotype with a count of one. V gene TRBV18 combines with J gene TRBJ1-2; 11 bases align to TRBD1. The CDR3 is 15 amino acids. V trimming: 0 bases; J trimming: 8 bases; junction bases outside the gene matches: 5. CDR1 and CDR2 (germline): KGHSH, LQKENI. This CDR3 is CASSPPSDRGHGYTF. The CDR3 DNA follows: TGTGCCAGCTCACCACCATCGGACAGGGGGCACGGCTACACCTTC.

The chain recombines TRBV20-1 with TRBJ1-4; 8 nucleotides line up with TRBD1. This CDR3 spans 14 amino acids. V shed 1 base and J 7 bases; nucleotides not matched to a gene: 5. Germline V CDR1 and CDR2: DFQATT, SNEGSKA (reference sequence). In DNA form, the CDR3 reads TGCAGTGCTAGAGCCAGGGGGCTGGGTGAAAAACTGTTTTTT. It codes for CSARARGLGEKLFF.

This clonotype was counted only a few times. The chain joins TRBV19 to TRBJ1-5; D call uncertain. Trimming removed 4 bases at V and 3 bases at J, with 7 bases between. CDR3 length: 13 residues. From germline, CDR1 is LNHDA and CDR2 SQIVND (reference sequence). CDR3 in amino acids: CASSKGFNQPQHF. The CDR3 DNA reads TGTGCCAGTAGTAAGGGCTTCAATCAGCCCCAGCATTTT.

This clonotype was counted only a few times. The chain has TRBV20-1 and TRBJ1-3; maybe TRBD1 (6 bases). Germline loops: CDR1 DFQATT, CDR2 SNEGSKA (reference sequence). Trimming shortened V by 6 bases and J by 2 bases, and 17 bases separated the two germline ends. The CDR3 has 15 amino acids. CDR3 DNA sequence: TGCAGTGCCATCCGGGACACCGGACCTGGAAACACCATATATTTT. Its protein product is CSAIRDTGPGNTIYF.

This clonotype has just a few counts. This rearrangement joins TRBV9 to TRBJ2-7; tentatively, D is TRBD1 or TRBD2 (5 bases each). This CDR3 is built from 14 residues. Germline V gene data show CDR1 as SGDLS and CDR2 as YYNGEE. V lost 2 bases to trimming and J lost 2 bases, with 11 bases between them. Here the CDR3 DNA reads TGTGCCAGCAGCGTGACACCGGGACCCTACGAGCAGTACTTC. It yields the protein CASSVTPGPYEQYF. The entire variable domain, with the rest obtained from reference TRBV9 and TRBJ2-7, is as follows: DSGVTQTPKHLITATGQRVTLRCSPRSGDLSVYWYQQSLDQGLQFLIQYYNGEERAKGNILERFSAQQFPDLHSELNLSSLELGDSALYFCASSVTPGPYEQYFGPGTRLTVT.

This chain links TRBV20-1 with TRBJ2-7; 8 bases map to TRBD2. V lost 5 bases and J lost 3; bases outside the gene matches: 6. Germline V gives CDR1 DFQATT, CDR2 SNEGSKA (reference sequence). The CDR3 covers 13 residues. CDR3 coding DNA: TGCAGTGCTGGGGGACTAGGGAGCTACGAGCAGTACGTC. Translating it yields CSAGGLGSYEQYV.

The rearrangement links TRBV6-4 to TRBJ2-3; TRBD2 agrees at 9 bases. CDR3 length: 14 residues. Germline V gene lookup returns CDR1 MRHNA and CDR2 SNTAGT. The trim removed 0 bases at V and 6 bases at J, leaving 1 base unmatched. The CDR3 bases are TGTGCCAGCAGTGACTCGCGGGGGGGCGATACGCAGTATTTT. Residues: CASSDSRGGDTQYF.

This clonotype was recorded a few times. This chain uses TRBV6-2 or TRBV6-3 with TRBJ2-1; a possible D gene is TRBD1 (6 bases). Trimming pared 1 base from V and 6 bases from J, leaving 10 bases between. The CDR3 extends over 14 amino acids. The germline CDR1 and CDR2 sequences are MNHEY and SVGEGT. The CDR3 is CASSYLWGLNEQFF. The CDR3 DNA reads TGTGCCAGCAGTTACTTGTGGGGGCTCAATGAGCAGTTCTTC.

The table lists this clonotype with a few counts. The chain is built from TRBV12-3 or TRBV12-4 and TRBJ1-1, with D hard to call. The CDR3 is 14 residues long. Trimming removed 0 bases from V and 1 base from J, with 6 bases in between. CDR3 residues: CASSLALWNTEAFF. Written as DNA, the CDR3 is TGTGCCAGCAGTTTAGCGCTTTGGAACACTGAAGCTTTCTTT.

Here the CDR3 reads CASSWIRQGALQETQYF. CDR3 coding DNA: TGTGCCAGCAGTTGGATAAGACAGGGGGCCCTCCAAGAGACCCAGTACTTC. J is TRBJ2-5 and V is TRBV6-2 or TRBV6-3; TRBD1 aligns across 10 bases. The CDR3 has 17 amino acids. V was pared by 4 bases and J by 1 base, with 9 bases of the junction left unmatched. Germline V gene sequence: CDR1 MNHEY, CDR2 SVGEGT.

This clonotype was detected a few times. The chain has TRBV7-9 and TRBJ1-1; D is unclear. V lost 4 bases and J lost 5, with 14 bases in between. Germline V lookup: CDR1 SEHNR, CDR2 FQNEAQ (reference sequence). The CDR3 has 14 amino acids. CDR3 DNA: TGTGCCAGCAGCTCTGGACGGTTAGGGACTGAAGCTTTCTTT. It translates to CASSSGRLGTEAFF.

The J gene is TRBJ2-1, the V gene TRBV9, with 10 bases fitting TRBD1. The trim removed 4 bases at V and 7 bases at J, leaving 8 bases unmatched. There are 15 residues in the CDR3. CDR1 is SGDLS, CDR2 YYNGEE, per germline. The CDR3 reads CASSPGQGVSNEQFF. CDR3 coding DNA: TGTGCCAGCAGCCCCGGACAGGGGGTATCTAATGAGCAGTTCTTC.

Only a few counts were recorded for this clonotype. V is TRBV18 and J is TRBJ2-5, with 7 bases aligning to TRBD1. The CDR3 covers 14 residues. Trimming cost V 0 bases and J 6 bases; bases outside gene matches: 4. Germline V CDR1 and CDR2: KGHSH, LQKENI. For the CDR3, the DNA is TGTGCCAGCTCACCACCGACAGGGTCAAAGACCCAGTACTTC. Residues: CASSPPTGSKTQYF.

The chain uses TRBV6-2 or TRBV6-3 and TRBJ2-7; no clear D. V lost 6 bases to trimming and J lost 0 bases, with 12 bases between them. Germline CDR1 is MNHEY and CDR2 is SVGEGT. The CDR3 is made up of 14 amino acids. Here the CDR3 DNA reads TGTGCCAGCAGCTCCTCAGGAAACTCCTACGAGCAGTACTTC. This gives the protein CASSSSGNSYEQYF.

This clonotype came up a few times. The chain combines TRBV2 with TRBJ2-2; unclear D gene. This CDR3 is 15 amino acids long. Germline assignment: CDR1 SNHLY and CDR2 FYNNEI. The V gene lost 2 bases and the J gene lost 2 bases, with 9 bases spanning the gap. The CDR3 is CASSELGPNTGELFF. In nucleotides, the CDR3 is TGTGCCAGCAGTGAACTAGGGCCTAACACCGGGGAGCTGTTTTTT.

This clonotype was seen more than once but under ten times. The chain combines TRBV5-5 with TRBJ2-1; 12 bases match TRBD2. CDR3 length: 18 amino acids. Germline CDR1 and CDR2: SGHKS and YYEKEE (reference sequence). J lost 0 bases, V lost 1 base, and 5 bases had no gene match. Written as DNA, the CDR3 is TGTGCCAGCAGCTTGAGGACTAGCGGGGACTTCTCCTACAATGAGCAGTTCTTC. This encodes CASSLRTSGDFSYNEQFF.